This T cell receptor beta chain was recorded in a study of OX40 agonist ivuxolimab in advanced cancers. Trimming stripped 1 base from V and 10 bases from J, with 11 bases between. There are 14 residues in the CDR3. Germline V gives CDR1 SGHAT, CDR2 FQNNGV. Some clones are missing from TCRdb's copy, which holds only in-frame ones; the method was immunoSEQ multiplex PCR. The sample holds roughly 32,000 clones, around nine tenths seen once. This clone was detected only a few times. This clonotype was sampled from an adult with an advanced solid tumor such as melanoma, head and neck, liver or kidney cancer. The rearrangement links TRBV11-2 to TRBJ1-6, with TRBD1 as a possible D gene (5 bases). The input for sequencing was CD4+ or CD8+ T cells sorted from blood, taken in a trial of the OX40 agonist ivuxolimab. CDR3 in amino acids: CASSLGGWRSPLHF. The CDR3 DNA reads as TGTGCCAGCAGCTTAGGGGGGTGGCGGTCACCCCTCCACTTT.